This T cell receptor beta chain was identified during a study of T cell responses to AZD1222 COVID-19 vaccine. V lost 0 bases and J lost 12, with 14 bases in between. Germline V gene data show CDR1 as MNHEY and CDR2 as SVGAGI. The CDR3 sequence is 13 residues long. In regard to this clone: The antigen is unknown.

Notes on the study in general: It was only a handful of AZD1222 recipients who were seropositive at baseline. Clonal diversity may have been underestimated, and the donors were mostly white British, with more females than males. Two doses of AZD1222 preceded a rise in Spike-specific TCR breadth and depth.

The method was immunoSEQ multiplex PCR; TCRdb's version includes in-frame clones alone and lacks a portion of them. In the table there are about 170,000 clones, about 92% of which are singletons. This clonotype was obtained from an adult in good health. The sequencing used peripheral blood, collected on day 0 of AZD1222 vaccination. V usage is TRBV6-5 and J usage is TRBJ1-1; D might be TRBD1 (6 bases). CDR3 DNA: TGTGCCAGCAGTTACTCGTCGGGCAGGGGAACTTTCTTT. This sequence encodes CASSYSSGRGTFF.